This TCR beta chain was identified in a study of cytomegalovirus exposure and HLA in healthy donors. Whether this donor was CMV seropositive was not recorded. This CDR3 contains 16 residues. CDR1 is ENHRY, CDR2 SYGVKD, per germline. Trimming at V came to 6 bases and at J to 5 bases, leaving 14 bases not matched to a gene. Primers for the PCR totalled 60 Vbeta and 13 Jbeta. Using immunoSEQ multiplex PCR, the repertoire was profiled, and TCRdb retains in-frame clones only, with some absent. The data hold roughly 130,000 clones, with about three quarters observed a single time. The sequence was obtained from a human donor in good health. The V call is TRBV10-3, the J call TRBJ2-7; TRBD1 matches 9 bases. Material: PBMCs. The CDR3 bases are TGTGCCATCAGACCCGATAGGACAGGGGCGGTCCACGAGCAGTACTTC. This encodes CAIRPDRTGAVHEQYF.